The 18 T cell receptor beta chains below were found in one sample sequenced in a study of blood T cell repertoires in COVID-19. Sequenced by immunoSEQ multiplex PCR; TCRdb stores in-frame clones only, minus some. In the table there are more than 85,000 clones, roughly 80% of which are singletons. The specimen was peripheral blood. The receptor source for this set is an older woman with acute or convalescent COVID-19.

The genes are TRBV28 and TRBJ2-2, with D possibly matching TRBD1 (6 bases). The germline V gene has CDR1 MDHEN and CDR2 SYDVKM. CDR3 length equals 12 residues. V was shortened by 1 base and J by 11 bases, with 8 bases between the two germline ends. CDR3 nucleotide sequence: TGTGCCAGCAGTTTATCAGGGGTAGAGCTGTTTTTT. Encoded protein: CASSLSGVELFF.

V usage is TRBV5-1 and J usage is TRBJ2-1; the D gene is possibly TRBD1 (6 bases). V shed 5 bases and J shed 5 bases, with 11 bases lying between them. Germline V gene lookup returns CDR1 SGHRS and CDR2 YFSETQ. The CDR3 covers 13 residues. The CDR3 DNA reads TGCGCCAGCAGAAGAACAGGGCACAATGAGCAGTTCTTC. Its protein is CASRRTGHNEQFF.

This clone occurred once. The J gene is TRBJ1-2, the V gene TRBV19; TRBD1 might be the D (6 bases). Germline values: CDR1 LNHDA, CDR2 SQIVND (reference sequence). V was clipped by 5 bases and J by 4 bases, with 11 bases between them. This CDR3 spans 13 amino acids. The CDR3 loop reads CASSPTGLYGYTF. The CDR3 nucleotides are TGTGCCAGTAGTCCCACAGGGCTCTATGGCTACACCTTC.

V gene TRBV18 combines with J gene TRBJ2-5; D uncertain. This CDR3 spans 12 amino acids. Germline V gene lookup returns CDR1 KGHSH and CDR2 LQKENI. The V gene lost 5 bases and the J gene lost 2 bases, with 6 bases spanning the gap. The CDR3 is CASSSEQETQYF. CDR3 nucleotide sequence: TGTGCCAGCTCAAGTGAGCAAGAGACCCAGTACTTC.

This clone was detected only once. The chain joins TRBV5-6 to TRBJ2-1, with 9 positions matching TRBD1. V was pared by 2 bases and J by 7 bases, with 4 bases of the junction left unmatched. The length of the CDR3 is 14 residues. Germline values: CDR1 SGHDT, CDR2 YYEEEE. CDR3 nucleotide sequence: TGTGCCAGCAGCTTTGGGGGACAGGGAAATGAGCAGTTCTTC. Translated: CASSFGGQGNEQFF.

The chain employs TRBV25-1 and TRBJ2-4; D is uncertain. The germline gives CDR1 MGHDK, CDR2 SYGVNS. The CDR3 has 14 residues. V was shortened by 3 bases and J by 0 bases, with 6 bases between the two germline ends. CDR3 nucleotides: TGTGCCAGCAGTGACGGTAGAGCCAAAAACATTCAGTACTTC. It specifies CASSDGRAKNIQYF.

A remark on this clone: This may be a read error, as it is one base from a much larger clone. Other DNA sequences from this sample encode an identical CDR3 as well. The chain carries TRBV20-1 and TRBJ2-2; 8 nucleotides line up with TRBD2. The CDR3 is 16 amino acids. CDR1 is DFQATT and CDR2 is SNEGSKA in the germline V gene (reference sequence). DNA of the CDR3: TGCAGGGCTAGTACTCTTGCCGGGGGGGGCCCCGGGGAGCTGTTTTTT. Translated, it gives CRASTLAGGGPGELFF.

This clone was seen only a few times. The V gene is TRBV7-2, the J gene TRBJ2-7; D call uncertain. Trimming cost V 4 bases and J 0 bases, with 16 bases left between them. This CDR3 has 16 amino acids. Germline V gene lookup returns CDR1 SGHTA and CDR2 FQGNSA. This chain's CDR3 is CASSSPRFYSSYEQYF. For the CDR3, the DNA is TGTGCCAGCAGCTCTCCCCGTTTTTATAGCTCCTACGAGCAGTACTTC.

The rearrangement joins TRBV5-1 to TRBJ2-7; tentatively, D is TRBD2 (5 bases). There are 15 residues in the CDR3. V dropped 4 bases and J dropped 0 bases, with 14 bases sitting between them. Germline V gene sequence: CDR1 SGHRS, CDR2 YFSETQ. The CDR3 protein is CASSPSTGISYEQYF. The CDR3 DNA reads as TGCGCCAGCAGCCCGTCGACCGGGATCTCCTACGAGCAGTACTTC.

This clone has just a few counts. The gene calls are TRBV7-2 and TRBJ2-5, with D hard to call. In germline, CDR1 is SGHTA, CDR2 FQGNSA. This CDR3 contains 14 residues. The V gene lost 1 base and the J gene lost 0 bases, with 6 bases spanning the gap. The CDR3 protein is CASSLDTYQETQYF. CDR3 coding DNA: TGTGCCAGCAGCTTAGACACGTACCAAGAGACCCAGTACTTC.

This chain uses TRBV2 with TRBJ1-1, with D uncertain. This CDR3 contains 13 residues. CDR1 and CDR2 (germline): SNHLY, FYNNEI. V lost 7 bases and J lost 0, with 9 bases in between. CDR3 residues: CASKKSMNTEAFF. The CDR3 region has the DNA TGTGCCAGCAAAAAGAGCATGAACACTGAAGCTTTCTTT.

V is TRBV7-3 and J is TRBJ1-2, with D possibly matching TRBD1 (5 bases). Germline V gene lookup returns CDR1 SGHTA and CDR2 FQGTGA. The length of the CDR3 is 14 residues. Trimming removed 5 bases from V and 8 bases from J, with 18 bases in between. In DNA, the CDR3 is TGTGCCAGCAGCCCTGGGGGGGTTGGAGTAGGCTACACCTTC. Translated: CASSPGGVGVGYTF.

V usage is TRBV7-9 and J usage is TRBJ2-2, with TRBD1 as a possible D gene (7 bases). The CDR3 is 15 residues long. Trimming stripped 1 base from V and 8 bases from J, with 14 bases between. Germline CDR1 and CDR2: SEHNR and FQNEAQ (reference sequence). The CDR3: CASSLVEGALGELFF. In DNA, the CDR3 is TGTGCCAGCAGCTTAGTGGAGGGGGCCCTAGGGGAGCTGTTTTTT. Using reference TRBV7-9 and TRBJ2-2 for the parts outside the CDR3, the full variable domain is DTGVSQNPRHKITKRGQNVTFRCDPISEHNRLYWYRQTLGQGPEFLTYFQNEAQLEKSRLLSDRFSAERPKGSFSTLEIQRTEQGDSAMYLCASSLVEGALGELFFGEGSRLTVL.

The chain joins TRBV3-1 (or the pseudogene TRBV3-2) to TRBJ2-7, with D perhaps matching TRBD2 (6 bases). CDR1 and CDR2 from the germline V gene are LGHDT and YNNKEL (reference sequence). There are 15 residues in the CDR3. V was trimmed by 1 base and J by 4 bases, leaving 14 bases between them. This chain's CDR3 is CASSQGPAGWYEQYF. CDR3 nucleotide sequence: TGTGCCAGCAGCCAAGGGCCAGCGGGCTGGTACGAGCAGTACTTC.

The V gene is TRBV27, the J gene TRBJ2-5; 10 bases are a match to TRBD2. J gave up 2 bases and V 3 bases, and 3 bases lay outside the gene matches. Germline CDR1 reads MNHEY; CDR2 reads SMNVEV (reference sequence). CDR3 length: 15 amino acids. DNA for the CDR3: TGTGCCAGCAGTTTCTCTAGCGGGGGTCAAGAGACCCAGTACTTC. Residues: CASSFSSGGQETQYF.

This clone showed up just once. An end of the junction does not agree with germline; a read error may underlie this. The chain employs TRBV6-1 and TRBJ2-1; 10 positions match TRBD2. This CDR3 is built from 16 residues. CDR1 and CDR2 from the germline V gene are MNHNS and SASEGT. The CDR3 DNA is TGTGCCGGCAGTGCCGAAAGCGGGGGGGGCTACAATGAGCAGTTCTTC. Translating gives CAGSAESGGGYNEQFF.

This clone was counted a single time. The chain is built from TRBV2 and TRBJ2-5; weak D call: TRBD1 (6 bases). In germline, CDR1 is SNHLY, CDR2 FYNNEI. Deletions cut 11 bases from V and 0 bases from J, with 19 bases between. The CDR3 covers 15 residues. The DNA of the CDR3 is TGTGCCTGCACCGACCAGGGGTCGTACCAAGAGACCCAGTACTTC. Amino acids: CACTDQGSYQETQYF.

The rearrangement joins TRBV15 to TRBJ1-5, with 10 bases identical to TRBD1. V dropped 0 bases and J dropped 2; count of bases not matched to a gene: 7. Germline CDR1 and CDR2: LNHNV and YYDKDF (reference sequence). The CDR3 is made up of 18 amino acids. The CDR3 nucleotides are TGTGCCACCAGCAGAGATAGGACAGGGGGATCCCGCAATCAGCCCCAGCATTTT. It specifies CATSRDRTGGSRNQPQHF.